Below, 15 T cell receptor beta chains from the same sample are listed, as sequenced in a study of blood T cell repertoires in COVID-19. Generated by immunoSEQ multiplex PCR, the TCRdb table keeps only in-frame clones and is missing some. The table has 200,000 to 250,000 clones, 85% to 90% seen once. Sequenced input: peripheral blood. These receptors all come from a man aged 25-40 years with COVID-19, enrolled during active disease.

The rearrangement joins TRBV29-1 to TRBJ1-1; tentatively, D is TRBD1 (5 bases). The CDR3 extends over 13 amino acids. Germline V gene data show CDR1 as SQVTM and CDR2 as ANQGSEA. Trimming left V 8 bases short and J 5 bases short, with 18 bases between. CDR3 DNA sequence: TGCAGCCCGTCAGGCAGGGATTCAACTGAAGCTTTCTTT. It specifies CSPSGRDSTEAFF.

The rearrangement links TRBV10-1 to TRBJ1-1; D is possibly TRBD1 (5 bases). The CDR3 is 15 residues long. Germline V gives CDR1 WNHNN, CDR2 SYGVQD (reference sequence). The V and J ends lost 5 bases and 11 bases respectively, with 24 bases between them. CDR3 in amino acids: CASSPTEGQSQAAFF. The CDR3 coding sequence is TGCGCCAGCAGTCCCACAGAAGGACAATCTCAGGCGGCTTTCTTT.

The chain joins TRBV28 to TRBJ1-2; no firm D call. Per germline, CDR1 MDHEN and CDR2 SYDVKM. Trimming pared 5 bases from V and 4 bases from J, leaving 14 bases between. This CDR3 contains 14 residues. CDR3 in amino acids: CASSTEGARYGYTF. CDR3 nucleotide sequence: TGTGCCAGCAGTACGGAGGGTGCCCGCTATGGCTACACCTTC.

The chain is built from TRBV5-1 and TRBJ2-7, with no clear D. Germline-derived CDR1 and CDR2 are SGHRS and YFSETQ. This CDR3 comprises 15 residues. V was trimmed by 0 bases and J by 2 bases, leaving 12 bases between them. The DNA of the CDR3 is TGCGCCAGCAGCTTGGGTAATATAGGAGCCTACGAGCAGTACTTC. Encoded protein: CASSLGNIGAYEQYF.

This chain joins TRBV7-2 and TRBJ1-4; no firm D call. This CDR3 spans 14 amino acids. Deletions cut 5 bases from V and 8 bases from J, with 15 bases between. CDR1 is SGHTA, CDR2 FQGNSA, per germline. The CDR3 region is CASSPGRPGEKLFF. The CDR3 region has the DNA TGTGCCAGCAGCCCGGGTCGACCGGGGGAAAAACTGTTTTTT.

The chain carries TRBV9 and TRBJ2-1; tentative D call: TRBD1 (5 bases). This CDR3 contains 15 residues. Between the trimmed V and J ends, which lost 0 bases and 6 bases, there was a span of 13 bases. Germline V gives CDR1 SGDLS, CDR2 YYNGEE. The CDR3 here is CASSVVTGPSNEQFF. The CDR3 coding sequence is TGTGCCAGCAGCGTAGTAACAGGCCCCAGCAATGAGCAGTTCTTC.

The chain has TRBV27 and TRBJ1-1; 11 positions match TRBD1. Germline CDR1 and CDR2: MNHEY and SMNVEV (reference sequence). The CDR3 contains 15 residues. J lost 6 bases, V lost 5 bases, and 8 bases had no gene match. The CDR3 protein is CASSRWTGGVSEAFF. CDR3 bases: TGTGCCAGCAGTCGATGGACAGGGGGCGTTTCTGAAGCTTTCTTT.

The rearrangement joins TRBV28 to TRBJ1-1; possible D gene TRBD1, 5 bases. CDR3 size: 16 residues. The germline CDR1 and CDR2 sequences are MDHEN and SYDVKM. The ends were cut back, 3 bases at V and 3 bases at J, with 17 bases in the middle. The CDR3 sequence is CASSLTAGTSDTEAFF. As DNA, the CDR3 is TGTGCCAGCAGTTTGACGGCGGGGACCTCGGACACTGAAGCTTTCTTT.

The J gene is TRBJ1-2, the V gene TRBV15; TRBD1 matches 9 bases. CDR3 length equals 14 residues. From germline, CDR1 is LNHNV and CDR2 YYDKDF (reference sequence). With V trimmed by 3 bases and J by 7 bases, 6 bases remained unmatched. The CDR3 here is CATSRGQGSFGYTF. The DNA of the CDR3 is TGTGCCACCAGCAGGGGACAGGGAAGCTTTGGCTACACCTTC.

The CDR3 is CASSYSEGTEQYF. The CDR3, as DNA: TGTGCCAGCAGTTACTCAGAGGGAACCGAGCAGTACTTC. The gene calls are TRBV6-5 and TRBJ2-7; D perhaps matches TRBD2 (5 bases). The CDR3 runs to 13 residues. Germline values: CDR1 MNHEY, CDR2 SVGAGI. Trimming removed 0 bases at V and 6 bases at J, with 9 bases between.

The V gene is TRBV7-6, the J gene TRBJ2-7; possibly TRBD1 for D (7 bases). This CDR3 region has 14 residues. Trimming shortened V by 7 bases and J by 1 base, and 14 bases separated the two germline ends. Germline CDR1 is SGHVS and CDR2 is FNYEAQ. The CDR3 coding sequence is TGTGCCAGCACAGGGGGGCTGTCGTCCTACGAGCAGTACTTC. This sequence encodes CASTGGLSSYEQYF.

The rearrangement links TRBV15 to TRBJ2-2; TRBD2 matches at 9 bases. The germline CDR1 and CDR2 sequences are LNHNV and YYDKDF (reference sequence). CDR3 length: 17 residues. V dropped 0 bases and J dropped 0; count of bases not matched to a gene: 2. The CDR3 region has the DNA TGTGCCACCAGCAGAGATTCTAGCGGGACGAACACCGGGGAGCTGTTTTTT. This translates into CATSRDSSGTNTGELFF.

The chain joins TRBV5-1 to TRBJ1-3, with D uncertain. Trimming left V 3 bases short and J 0 bases short, with 4 bases between. The CDR3 is made up of 13 amino acids. Germline V gene lookup returns CDR1 SGHRS and CDR2 YFSETQ. CDR3 region: CASSSYSGNTIYF. CDR3 bases: TGCGCCAGCAGCTCCTACTCTGGAAACACCATATATTTT.

The chain combines TRBV7-8 with TRBJ1-5; the D is unclear. The CDR3 runs 13 residues. With 7 bases removed from V and 6 bases from J, the gap between germline ends came to 13 bases. Per germline, CDR1 SGHVS and CDR2 FQNEAQ. CDR3 nucleotides: TGTGCCAGCACCTTCCAGGATGGTCAGCCCCAGCATTTT. It yields the protein CASTFQDGQPQHF.

The chain couples TRBV13 to TRBJ2-3, with 10 bases identical to TRBD2. The CDR3 loop spans 21 amino acids. Losses at the gene ends were 1 base for V and 5 bases for J; bases not matched to a gene: 21. Looked up from germline, CDR1 is PRHDT and CDR2 is FYEKMQ (reference sequence). The CDR3 is CASSLAGTASGSFRWGDTQYF. The CDR3 nucleotides are TGTGCCAGCAGCTTAGCGGGCACGGCTAGCGGGAGTTTTCGATGGGGAGATACGCAGTATTTT.